This TCR beta chain emerged from a study of metastatic and nonmetastatic thyroid tumors. Study-level information: Repertoires were compared across blood and tumor or nodule tissue from malignant and benign thyroid patients. Study findings and constraints: Within blood and tumor, benign nodules reportedly had significantly lower TCR beta diversity than malignant thyroid tumors did.

Per the original methods: Researchers built a distant-metastasis classifier for papillary thyroid cancer that drew on CDR3 differences across clinicopathological groups. TCRdb re-processed the PCR reads through MiXCR. None of the V and J calls come from the authors' own analysis; TCRdb made them. The data show under 50,000 clones, approximately 20% seen once. This clone turned up a few times. Antigen: not known. Not a single patient had been given any form of treatment at any point before undergoing thyroid surgery. Trimming took 5 bases from V and 0 from J, leaving 13 bases between them. Germline V CDR1 and CDR2: SGHAT, FQNNGV. The CDR3 consists of 16 residues.

The rearrangement joins TRBV11-2 to TRBJ2-2; tentatively, D is TRBD2 (6 bases). Sequences were obtained from blood. This TCR derives from a male donor with papillary thyroid cancer or a benign thyroid nodule (not recorded which). Some clones in this sample may be carry-over from other donors' samples. The CDR3 loop is CASSPLRGTNTGELFF. As DNA, the CDR3 is TGTGCCAGCAGCCCTCTCCGCGGGACGAACACCGGGGAGCTGTTTTTT.